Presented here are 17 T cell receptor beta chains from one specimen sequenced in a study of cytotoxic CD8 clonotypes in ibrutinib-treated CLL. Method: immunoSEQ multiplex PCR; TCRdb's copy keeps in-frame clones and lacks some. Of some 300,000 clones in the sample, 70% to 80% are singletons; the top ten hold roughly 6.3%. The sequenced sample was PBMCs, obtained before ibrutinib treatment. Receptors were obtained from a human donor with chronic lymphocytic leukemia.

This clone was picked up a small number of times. CDR3 region: CASSGDEKLFF. Here the CDR3 DNA reads TGTGCCAGCAGCGGAGATGAAAAACTGTTTTTT. The rearrangement joins TRBV6-6 to TRBJ1-4; D unresolved. Germline V lookup: CDR1 MNHNY, CDR2 SVGAGI (reference sequence). The V gene lost 6 bases and the J gene lost 6 bases, with 5 bases spanning the gap. The CDR3 totals 11 residues.

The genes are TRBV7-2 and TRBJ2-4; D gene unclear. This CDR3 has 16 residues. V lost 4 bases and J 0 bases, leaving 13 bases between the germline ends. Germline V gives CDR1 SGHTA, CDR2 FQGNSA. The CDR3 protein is CASSSFAIVAKNIQYF. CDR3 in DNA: TGTGCCAGCAGCTCTTTTGCTATAGTAGCCAAAAACATTCAGTACTTC. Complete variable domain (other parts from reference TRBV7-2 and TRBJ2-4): GAGVSQSPSNKVTEKGKDVELRCDPISGHTALYWYRQSLGQGLEFLIYFQGNSAPDKSGLPSDRFSAERTGGSVSTLTIQRTQQEDSAVYLCASSSFAIVAKNIQYFGAGTRLSVL.

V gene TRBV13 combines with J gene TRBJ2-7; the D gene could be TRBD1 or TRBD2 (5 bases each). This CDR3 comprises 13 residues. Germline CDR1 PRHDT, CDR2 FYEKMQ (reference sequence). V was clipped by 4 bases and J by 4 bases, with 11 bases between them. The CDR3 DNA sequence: TGTGCCAGCAGCTCCCGGGACCAATACGAGCAGTACTTC. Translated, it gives CASSSRDQYEQYF.

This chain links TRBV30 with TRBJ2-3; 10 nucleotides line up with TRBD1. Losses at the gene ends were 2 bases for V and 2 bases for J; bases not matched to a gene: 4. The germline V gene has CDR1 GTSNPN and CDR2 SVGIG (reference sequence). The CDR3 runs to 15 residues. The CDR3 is CAWSFGTGDTDTQYF. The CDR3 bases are TGTGCCTGGAGTTTCGGGACAGGGGACACAGATACGCAGTATTTT.

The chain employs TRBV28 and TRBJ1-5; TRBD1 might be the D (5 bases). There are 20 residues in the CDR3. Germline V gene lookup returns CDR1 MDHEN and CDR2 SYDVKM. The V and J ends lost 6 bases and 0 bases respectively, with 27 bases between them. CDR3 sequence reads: CASRKLGRIKVTISNQPQHF. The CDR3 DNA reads TGTGCCAGCAGAAAACTGGGACGAATTAAGGTGACAATTAGCAATCAGCCCCAGCATTTT. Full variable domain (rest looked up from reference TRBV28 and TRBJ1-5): DVKVTQSSRYLVKRTGEKVFLECVQDMDHENMFWYRQDPGLGLRLIYFSYDVKMKEKGDIPEGYSVSREKKERFSLILESASTNQTSMYLCASRKLGRIKVTISNQPQHFGDGTRLSIL.

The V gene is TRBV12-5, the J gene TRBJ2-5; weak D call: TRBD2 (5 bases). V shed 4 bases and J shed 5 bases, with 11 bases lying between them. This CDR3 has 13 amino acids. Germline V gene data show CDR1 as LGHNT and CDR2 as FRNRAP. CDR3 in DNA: TGTGCTAGTGGTTCGGGGTTTGATGAGACCCAGTACTTC. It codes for CASGSGFDETQYF.

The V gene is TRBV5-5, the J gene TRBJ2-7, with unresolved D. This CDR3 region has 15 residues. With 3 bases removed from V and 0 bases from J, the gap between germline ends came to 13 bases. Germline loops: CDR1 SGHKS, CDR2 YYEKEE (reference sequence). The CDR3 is CASSSADADSYEQYF. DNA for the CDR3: TGTGCCAGCAGCTCGGCCGACGCAGACTCCTACGAGCAGTACTTC. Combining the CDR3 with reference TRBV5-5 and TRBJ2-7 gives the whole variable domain DAGVTQSPTHLIKTRGQQVTLRCSPISGHKSVSWYQQVLGQGPQFIFQYYEKEERGRGNFPDRFSARQFPNYSSELNVNALLLGDSALYLCASSSADADSYEQYFGPGTRLTVT.

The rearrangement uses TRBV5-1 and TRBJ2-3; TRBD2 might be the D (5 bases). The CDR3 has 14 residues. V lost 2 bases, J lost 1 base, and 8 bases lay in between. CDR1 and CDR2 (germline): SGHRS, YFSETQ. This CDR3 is CASSLTAGTDTQYF. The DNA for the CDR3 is TGCGCCAGCAGCTTAACAGCGGGCACAGATACGCAGTATTTT. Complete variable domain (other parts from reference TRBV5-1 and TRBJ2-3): KAGVTQTPRYLIKTRGQQVTLSCSPISGHRSVSWYQQTPGQGLQFLFEYFSETQRNKGNFPGRFSGRQFSNSRSEMNVSTLELGDSALYLCASSLTAGTDTQYFGPGTRLTVL.

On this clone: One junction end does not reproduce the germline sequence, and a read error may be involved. The CDR3 DNA reads as TGTGCCAGCAGCCGGAGCGCAGGGTACAGTGAGCAGTTCTTC. It encodes CASSRSAGYSEQFF. The chain uses TRBV7-3 and TRBJ2-1; D is perhaps TRBD1 (5 bases). This CDR3 has 14 amino acids. Looked up from germline, CDR1 is SGHTA and CDR2 is FQGTGA.

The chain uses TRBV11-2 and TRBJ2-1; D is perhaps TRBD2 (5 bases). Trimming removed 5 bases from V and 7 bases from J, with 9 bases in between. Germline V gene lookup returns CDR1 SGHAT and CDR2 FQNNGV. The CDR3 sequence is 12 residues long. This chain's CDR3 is CASSPQRNEQFF. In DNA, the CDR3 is TGTGCCAGCAGCCCCCAGCGGAATGAGCAGTTCTTC.

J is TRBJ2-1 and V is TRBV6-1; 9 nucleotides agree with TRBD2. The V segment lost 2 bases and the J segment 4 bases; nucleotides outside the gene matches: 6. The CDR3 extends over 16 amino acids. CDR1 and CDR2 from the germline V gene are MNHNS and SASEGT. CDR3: CASSERLAGTYNEQFF. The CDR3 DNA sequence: TGTGCCAGCAGTGAACGGCTAGCGGGAACATACAATGAGCAGTTCTTC.

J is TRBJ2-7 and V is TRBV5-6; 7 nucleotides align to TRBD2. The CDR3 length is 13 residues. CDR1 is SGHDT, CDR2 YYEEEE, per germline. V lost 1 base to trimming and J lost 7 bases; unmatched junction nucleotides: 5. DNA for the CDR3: TGTGCCAGCAGCTTGCTCTGGGAGGGGGAGCAGTACTTC. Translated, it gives CASSLLWEGEQYF.

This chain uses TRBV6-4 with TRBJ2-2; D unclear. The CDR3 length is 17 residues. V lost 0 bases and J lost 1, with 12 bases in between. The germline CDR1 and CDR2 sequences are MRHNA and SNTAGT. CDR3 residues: CASSDSTRPRNTGELFF. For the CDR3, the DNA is TGTGCCAGCAGTGACTCGACTCGCCCTAGGAACACCGGGGAGCTGTTTTTT.

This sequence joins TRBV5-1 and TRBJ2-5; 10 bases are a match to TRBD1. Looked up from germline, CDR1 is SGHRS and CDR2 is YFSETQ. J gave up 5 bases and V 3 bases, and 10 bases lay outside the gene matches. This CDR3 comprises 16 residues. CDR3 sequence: CASSSRDRGWEETQYF. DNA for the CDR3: TGCGCCAGCAGCTCCCGGGACAGGGGTTGGGAGGAGACCCAGTACTTC. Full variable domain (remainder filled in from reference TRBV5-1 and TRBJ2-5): KAGVTQTPRYLIKTRGQQVTLSCSPISGHRSVSWYQQTPGQGLQFLFEYFSETQRNKGNFPGRFSGRQFSNSRSEMNVSTLELGDSALYLCASSSRDRGWEETQYFGPGTRLLVL.

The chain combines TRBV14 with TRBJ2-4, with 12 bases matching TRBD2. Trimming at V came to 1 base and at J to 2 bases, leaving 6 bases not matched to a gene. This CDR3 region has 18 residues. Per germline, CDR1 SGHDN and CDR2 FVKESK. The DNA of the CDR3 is TGTGCCAGCAGCCAAGGTCTAGCGGGAGGGTTGACCAAAAACATTCAGTACTTC. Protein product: CASSQGLAGGLTKNIQYF.

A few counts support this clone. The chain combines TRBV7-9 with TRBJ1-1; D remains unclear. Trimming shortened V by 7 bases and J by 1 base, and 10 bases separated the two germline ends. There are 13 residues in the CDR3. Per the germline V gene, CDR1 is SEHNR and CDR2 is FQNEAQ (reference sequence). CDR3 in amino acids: CASTLERNTEAFF. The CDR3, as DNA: TGTGCCAGCACCCTCGAGCGGAACACTGAAGCTTTCTTT.

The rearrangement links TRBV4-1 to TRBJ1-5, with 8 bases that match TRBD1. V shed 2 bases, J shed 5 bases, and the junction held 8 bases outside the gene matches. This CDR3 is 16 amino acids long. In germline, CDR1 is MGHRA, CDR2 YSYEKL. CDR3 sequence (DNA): TGCGCCAGCAGCCAAAGGGACGACAGGGGATATCAGCCCCAGCATTTT. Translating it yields CASSQRDDRGYQPQHF.